This entry lists 15 T cell receptor beta chains sequenced from one sample in a study of identifying expanded T cells in peripheral blood. Produced via immunoSEQ multiplex PCR; TCRdb's table is partial and in-frame only. The table has just over 90,000 clones, approximately 91% seen once. Sequencing used blood. Receptors originate from a person aged 18 to 70 in good health.

This chain joins TRBV9 and TRBJ2-7; D is perhaps TRBD1 (6 bases). Germline V gene sequence: CDR1 SGDLS, CDR2 YYNGEE. CDR3 size: 13 residues. V dropped 3 bases and J dropped 3 bases, with 10 bases sitting between them. The CDR3: CASSEDSDYEQYF. For the CDR3, the DNA is TGTGCCAGCAGCGAGGACAGCGACTACGAGCAGTACTTC.

This sequence joins TRBV5-6 and TRBJ2-7; TRBD1 matches at 7 bases. J gave up 5 bases and V 0 bases, and 14 bases lay outside the gene matches. Germline lookup yields CDR1 SGHDT and CDR2 YYEEEE. The CDR3 has 17 residues. The CDR3 loop reads CASSLGFAVQGFDEQYF. Here the CDR3 DNA reads TGTGCCAGCAGCTTGGGCTTCGCCGTACAGGGGTTTGACGAGCAGTACTTC.

This clone is a singleton in its sample. CDR3 bases: TGTGCCAGCAGTTTCGGACCTTATGGCTACACCTTC. Protein: CASSFGPYGYTF. The chain carries TRBV28 and TRBJ1-2; unclear D gene. The CDR3 consists of 12 residues. V lost 3 bases to trimming and J lost 5 bases, with 7 bases between them. Germline V gives CDR1 MDHEN, CDR2 SYDVKM.

The table lists this clone with a count of one. V gene TRBV6-5 combines with J gene TRBJ2-4; D may be TRBD1 (5 bases). The germline V gene has CDR1 MNHEY and CDR2 SVGAGI. There are 15 residues in the CDR3. The V end lost 5 bases, the J end lost 0 bases, and 11 bases lay between the germline ends. This CDR3 reads CASSPTTAAKNIQYF. Written as DNA, the CDR3 is TGTGCCAGCAGTCCTACGACAGCAGCCAAAAACATTCAGTACTTC.

CDR3 nucleotides: TGTGCCAGCAGCAGACTTCAAGAGACCCAGTACTTC. Translated: CASSRLQETQYF. This chain joins TRBV5-6 and TRBJ2-5; D gene uncertain. The CDR3 contains 12 residues. The germline CDR1 and CDR2 sequences are SGHDT and YYEEEE. V was clipped by 4 bases and J by 2 bases, with 6 bases between them. Variable domain in full (rest from reference TRBV5-6 and TRBJ2-5): DAGVTQSPTHLIKTRGQQVTLRCSPKSGHDTVSWYQQALGQGPQFIFQYYEEEERQRGNFPDRFSGHQFPNYSSELNVNALLLGDSALYLCASSRLQETQYFGPGTRLLVL.

V usage is TRBV9 and J usage is TRBJ1-2; 7 bases fit TRBD1. Germline V gene data show CDR1 as SGDLS and CDR2 as YYNGEE. The V and J ends lost 5 bases and 7 bases, in that order; junction bases with no gene match: 8. The CDR3 length is 13 residues. The CDR3 sequence: CASSLKTGTGYTF. CDR3 nucleotide sequence: TGTGCCAGCAGTTTAAAGACAGGGACTGGCTACACCTTC.

The chain combines TRBV30 with TRBJ2-1, with a tentative D call TRBD2 (5 bases). This CDR3 region has 15 residues. With 0 bases removed from V and 5 bases from J, the gap between germline ends came to 14 bases. CDR1 and CDR2 from the germline V gene are GTSNPN and SVGIG (reference sequence). The CDR3 DNA reads as TGTGCCTGGAGTGTAGGCTTAGCGACCAACAATGAGCAGTTCTTC. As protein: CAWSVGLATNNEQFF.

The rearrangement uses TRBV4-1 and TRBJ2-5; TRBD1 might be the D (7 bases). CDR3 size: 18 residues. Trimming shortened V by 0 bases and J by 2 bases, and 19 bases separated the two germline ends. The germline gives CDR1 MGHRA, CDR2 YSYEKL. For the CDR3, the DNA is TGCGCCAGCAGCCAAGATAGGAGGGGGCGTTTTAGGCAAGAGACCCAGTACTTC. The encoded protein is CASSQDRRGRFRQETQYF.

The genes are TRBV9 and TRBJ1-2; possible D gene TRBD1, 5 bases. The CDR3 runs 15 residues. Germline CDR1 is SGDLS and CDR2 is YYNGEE. V was clipped by 3 bases and J by 4 bases, with 16 bases between them. In DNA form, the CDR3 reads TGTGCCAGCAGCGCCGACAGTGGACGGACCTATGGCTACACCTTC. Translated: CASSADSGRTYGYTF.

The chain recombines TRBV10-2 with TRBJ2-5; the match to TRBD1 covers 7 bases. The CDR3 totals 14 residues. CDR1 and CDR2 (germline): WSHSY, SAAADI. Trimming at V came to 2 bases and at J to 10 bases, leaving 10 bases not matched to a gene. The CDR3 spells CASSEVGTVSIQYF. The CDR3, as DNA: TGCGCCAGCAGTGAGGTTGGGACAGTGTCCATCCAGTACTTC.

The gene calls are TRBV7-2 and TRBJ1-2; the match to TRBD1 covers 7 bases. V lost 5 bases, J lost 4 bases, and 7 bases stayed unmatched. The CDR3 runs to 14 residues. Germline CDR1 and CDR2: SGHTA and FQGNSA. CDR3 bases: TGTGCCAGCAGCCCTACAGGGGTTTCCTATGGCTACACCTTC. Encoded protein: CASSPTGVSYGYTF. The full variable domain, in which reference TRBV7-2 and TRBJ1-2 provide the parts outside the CDR3, is GAGVSQSPSNKVTEKGKDVELRCDPISGHTALYWYRQSLGQGLEFLIYFQGNSAPDKSGLPSDRFSAERTGGSVSTLTIQRTQQEDSAVYLCASSPTGVSYGYTFGSGTRLTVV.

Of note for this clone: The germline gene is not matched at one end of the junction; a read error may be the cause. This sequence joins TRBV30 and TRBJ2-5; D might be TRBD2 (6 bases). The DNA end favors TRBJ2-7, so the J call may be wrong. The CDR3 sequence is 13 residues long. The germline gives CDR1 GTSNPN, CDR2 SVGIG (reference sequence). The CDR3 loop is CAGRTQSVYEQYF. The CDR3 DNA reads TGTGCCGGGAGGACCCAATCTGTCTACGAGCAGTACTTC.

The rearrangement uses TRBV2 and TRBJ1-5; D is uncertain. Between the trimmed V and J ends, which lost 0 bases and 6 bases, there was a span of 9 bases. Germline CDR1 and CDR2: SNHLY and FYNNEI. The CDR3 runs 14 residues. The CDR3 here is CASSEAEVGQPQHF. The CDR3, as DNA: TGTGCCAGCAGTGAAGCGGAGGTGGGTCAGCCCCAGCATTTT.

The chain recombines TRBV7-9 with TRBJ2-7; D is possibly TRBD1 (5 bases). Germline V gives CDR1 SEHNR, CDR2 FQNEAQ (reference sequence). Trimming cost V 7 bases and J 1 base, with 8 bases left between them. There are 12 residues in the CDR3. CDR3 sequence (DNA): TGTGCCAGCAAGGACACTTCCTACGAGCAGTACTTC. Translated: CASKDTSYEQYF.

The chain recombines TRBV27 with TRBJ1-5, with 9 bases aligning to TRBD1. This CDR3 has 22 amino acids. Germline V CDR1 and CDR2: MNHEY, SMNVEV (reference sequence). The V gene end was trimmed by 4 bases and the J gene end by 0 bases; junction bases not matched to a gene: 22. CDR3 nucleotides: TGTGCCAGCAGTTCTCTGAAATTCCAACCGGGACAGGGACGATATAGCAATCAGCCCCAGCATTTT. This translates into CASSSLKFQPGQGRYSNQPQHF.